This T cell receptor (beta chain) was profiled in a study of T cell repertoires in cytomegalovirus infection. In the study overall: Both CMV infection and a matching HLA type were indicated by public TCR beta signatures.

In its sample, this clonotype was seen many times. TCRdb passed the reads through MiXCR, listing each CDR3 protein once. The repertoire holds tens of thousands of distinct CDR3 sequences, just under 4% seen once, with less than 25% in the top ten. CDR1 is SGHTA and CDR2 is FQGNSA in the germline V gene. The CDR3 loop spans 12 amino acids. V lost 6 bases to trimming and J lost 6 bases, with 12 bases between them. The clonotype was recovered from a human donor in good health (CMV status not recorded). Some clones in this sample may be carry-over from other donors' samples. V usage is TRBV7-2 and J usage is TRBJ2-7; D is undetermined. Sequenced input: PBMCs. CDR3 protein: CASRGRPLEQYF. In nucleotides, the CDR3 is TGTGCCAGCAGGGGCCGCCCTCTCGAGCAGTACTTC.